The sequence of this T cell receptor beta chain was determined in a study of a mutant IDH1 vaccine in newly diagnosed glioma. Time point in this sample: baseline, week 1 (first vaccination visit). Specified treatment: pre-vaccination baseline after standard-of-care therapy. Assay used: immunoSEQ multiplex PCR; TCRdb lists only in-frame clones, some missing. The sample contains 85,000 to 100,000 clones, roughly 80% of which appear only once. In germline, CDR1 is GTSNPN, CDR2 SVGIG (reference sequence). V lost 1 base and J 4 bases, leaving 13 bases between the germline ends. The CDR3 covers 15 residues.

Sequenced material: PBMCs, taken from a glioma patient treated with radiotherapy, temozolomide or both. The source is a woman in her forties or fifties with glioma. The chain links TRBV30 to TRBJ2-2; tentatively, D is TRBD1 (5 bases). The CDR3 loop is CAWSAGASPTGELFF. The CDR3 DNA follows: TGTGCCTGGAGTGCTGGGGCCTCCCCCACCGGGGAGCTGTTTTTT.